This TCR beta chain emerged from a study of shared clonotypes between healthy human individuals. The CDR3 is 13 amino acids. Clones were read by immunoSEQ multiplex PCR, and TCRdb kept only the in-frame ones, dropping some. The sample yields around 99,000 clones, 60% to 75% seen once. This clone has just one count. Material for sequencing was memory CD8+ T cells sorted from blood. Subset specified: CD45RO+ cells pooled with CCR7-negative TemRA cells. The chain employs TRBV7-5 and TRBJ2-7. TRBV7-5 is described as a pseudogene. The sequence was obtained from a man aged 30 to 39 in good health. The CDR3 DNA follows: TGTGTCAGAAGCTCCTCGGGCCCATACGAGCAGTACTTC. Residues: CVRSSSGPYEQYF.